Shown below are 29 T cell receptor beta chains from a single sample sequenced in a study of Graves' ophthalmopathy and Graves' hyperthyroidism. Amplifying from RNA transcripts, the study obtained TCR beta CDR3 regions. RT-PCR was first run with HTBI primers, then multiplex PCR in a second round. MiXCR, applied by TCRdb to the multiplex PCR reads, yields one record per CDR3 protein. The data contain 660,000 or so distinct CDR3 sequences, roughly 41% of them singletons. The specimen sequenced was peripheral blood. The receptors originated from an adult man with Graves' ophthalmopathy.

The chain links TRBV12-3 or TRBV12-4 to TRBJ1-4; D call uncertain. Trimming took 6 bases from V and 4 from J, leaving 9 bases between them. The CDR3 has 13 amino acids. The CDR3 is CASRIFGNEKLFF. The CDR3 DNA sequence: TGTGCCAGCAGAATATTCGGTAATGAAAAACTGTTTTTT.

This clonotype came up a few times. This sequence joins TRBV12-3 or TRBV12-4 and TRBJ2-2; possibly TRBD2 for D (5 bases). V lost 3 bases and J 4 bases, leaving 12 bases between the germline ends. The CDR3 length is 15 residues. The CDR3 spells CASSLSVTTTGELFF. In DNA, the CDR3 is TGTGCCAGCAGTTTGTCCGTGACTACCACCGGGGAGCTGTTTTTT.

In this sample, this clonotype turned up a few times. The rearrangement uses TRBV18 and TRBJ1-4, with TRBD1 matching 7 bases. After removal of 3 bases from V and 8 bases from J, the junction contained 3 bases not matched to a gene. The CDR3 is made up of 13 amino acids. Germline V gene lookup returns CDR1 KGHSH and CDR2 LQKENI. CDR3 loop: CASSPGQEEKLFF. The CDR3 DNA is TGTGCCAGCTCACCCGGACAGGAGGAAAAACTGTTTTTT.

On this clonotype: A clone one base away is much larger, so this may be a read error. V and J are TRBV12-3 or TRBV12-4 and TRBJ2-5; 8 bases are shared with TRBD1. The CDR3 totals 15 residues. CDR3: CTSSPNTGGQETQYF. The CDR3 bases are TGTACCAGCAGCCCAAATACAGGGGGGCAAGAGACCCAGTACTTC.

This clonotype was seen a single time. Its ends do not fully match the called genes, so a read error is possible. V is TRBV12-3 or TRBV12-4 and J is TRBJ2-2, with D possibly matching TRBD2 (5 bases). This CDR3 has 15 amino acids. The CDR3 region is CASSSSPDRTGELVF. CDR3 nucleotide sequence: TGTGCCAGCAGTTCATCCCCGGATCGCACCGGGGAGCTGGTTTTT.

CDR3 amino acids: CSARGPQYF. The CDR3 bases are TGCAGTGCTAGAGGGCCACAGTACTTC. The V gene is TRBV20-1, the J gene TRBJ2-5; D not resolved. Trimming stripped 1 base from V and 11 bases from J, with 5 bases between. This CDR3 has 9 amino acids. CDR1 and CDR2 from the germline V gene are DFQATT and SNEGSKA (reference sequence).

The chain joins TRBV20-1 to TRBJ2-6; D perhaps matches TRBD1 (5 bases). The CDR3 extends over 16 amino acids. V lost 0 bases and J lost 2, with 11 bases in between. Germline lookup yields CDR1 DFQATT and CDR2 SNEGSKA (reference sequence). The CDR3: CSARDRLGAGANVLTF. DNA of the CDR3: TGCAGTGCTAGAGATCGATTAGGGGCTGGGGCCAACGTCCTGACTTTC.

J is TRBJ1-4 and V is TRBV7-6; 9 bases fit TRBD1. Looked up from germline, CDR1 is SGHVS and CDR2 is FNYEAQ. CDR3 length: 16 residues. With V trimmed by 5 bases and J by 4 bases, 8 bases remained unmatched. DNA of the CDR3: TGTGCCAGCAGCCCTGGGACAGGGAATCTTAATGAAAAACTGTTTTTT. It encodes CASSPGTGNLNEKLFF.

As for this clonotype: At one end the junction does not follow the germline gene, possibly because of a read error. The chain combines TRBV2 with TRBJ1-6; D is uncertain. There are 9 residues in the CDR3. Germline V gene lookup returns CDR1 SNHLY and CDR2 FYNNEI. The CDR3 DNA reads TGTGCCAGCAGTGCTGGGCCCATCTTT. Encoded protein: CASSAGPIF.

The sample holds many counts of this clonotype. The rearrangement joins TRBV4-3 to TRBJ1-4, with a weak D call TRBD1 (6 bases). The germline V and J ends were trimmed by 0 bases and 7 bases, with 6 bases remaining between them. The CDR3 is 13 amino acids. The germline V gene has CDR1 LGHNA and CDR2 YSLEER. DNA of the CDR3: TGCGCCAGCAGCCAAGAAGGGGGTGAAAAACTGTTTTTT. Translated, it gives CASSQEGGEKLFF.

This rearrangement joins TRBV9 to TRBJ2-7; TRBD1 might be the D (6 bases). V lost 0 bases, J lost 3 bases, and 10 bases lay in between. CDR3 length: 14 amino acids. The germline V gene encodes CDR1 SGDLS and CDR2 YYNGEE. CDR3 in DNA: TGTGCCAGCAGCGTAGGTTACAGGGACTACGAGCAGTACTTC. Protein: CASSVGYRDYEQYF.

Notes on this clonotype: At one end the junction does not follow the germline gene, possibly because of a read error. J is TRBJ2-7 and V is TRBV7-2; TRBD1 might be the D (5 bases). The CDR3 runs 14 residues. In germline, CDR1 is SGHTA, CDR2 FQGNSA. The CDR3 region is CASSLARTNYGQYF. CDR3 in DNA: TGTGCCAGCAGCTTAGCGAGGACAAACTACGGGCAGTACTTC.

The sample holds a few counts of this clonotype. A read error is possible here, since a much larger clone lies one base away. The V and J genes are TRBV2 and TRBJ2-7, with D perhaps given as TRBD1 or TRBD2 (5 bases each). The V end was cut by 6 bases, the J end by 2 bases, with 11 bases between. The CDR3 length is 13 residues. CDR1 and CDR2 (germline): SNHLY, FYNNEI. The CDR3 loop reads CASRGDLAYEQYF. The DNA for the CDR3 is TGTGCCAGCAGGGGGGATCTAGCCTACGAGCAGTACTTC.

This chain joins TRBV5-1 and TRBJ1-1; D call uncertain. Germline CDR1 and CDR2: SGHRS and YFSETQ. The CDR3 is 14 residues long. The ends were cut back, 5 bases at V and 1 base at J, with 12 bases in the middle. CDR3 bases: TGCGCCAGCAGTTACGACTCTGGGAACACTGAAGCTTTCTTT. Translation gives CASSYDSGNTEAFF.

At least ten counts were recorded for this clonotype. This chain connects TRBV6-1 to TRBJ1-1; TRBD1 is a possible D gene (5 bases). The germline gives CDR1 MNHNS, CDR2 SASEGT. The CDR3 spans 13 residues. The V end lost 7 bases, the J end lost 7 bases, and 16 bases lay between the germline ends. The CDR3, as DNA: TGTGCCAGCACCGAGAGGGGCGGACGTGAAGCTTTCTTT. Translation gives CASTERGGREAFF.

This sequence joins TRBV5-1 and TRBJ2-2, with unresolved D. V gave up 2 bases and J gave up 4 bases, with 9 bases separating them. This CDR3 region has 14 residues. CDR1 is SGHRS and CDR2 is YFSETQ in the germline V gene. CDR3 loop: CASSFEWVTGELFF. In nucleotides, the CDR3 is TGCGCCAGCAGCTTTGAGTGGGTCACCGGGGAGCTGTTTTTT.

Points on this clonotype: At one end, the junction sequence differs from germline, possibly due to a read error. The V gene is TRBV7-9, the J gene TRBJ2-6, with a tentative D call TRBD1 (6 bases). The CDR3 runs 14 residues. Germline loops: CDR1 SEHNR, CDR2 FQNEAQ (reference sequence). The CDR3 loop reads CASSPGQGGNVLTF. As DNA, the CDR3 is TGTGCCAGCAGCCCGGGACAAGGGGGCAACGTCCTGACTTTC. The full variable domain, completed using reference TRBV7-9 and TRBJ2-6, is DTGVSQNPRHKITKRGQNVTFRCDPISEHNRLYWYRQTLGQGPEFLTYFQNEAQLEKSRLLSDRFSAERPKGSFSTLEIQRTEQGDSAMYLCASSPGQGGNVLTFGAGSRLTVL.

The J gene is TRBJ1-2, the V gene TRBV3-1, with D uncertain. CDR3 length: 12 residues. V was pared by 4 bases and J by 6 bases, with 9 bases between. Per germline, CDR1 LGHDT and CDR2 YNNKEL (reference sequence). DNA for the CDR3: TGTGCCAGCAGCCGGGCCATAAATGGCTACACCTTC. It is translated as CASSRAINGYTF.

This clonotype has at least ten counts. This rearrangement joins TRBV7-9 to TRBJ1-2, with 8 bases lining up with TRBD1. Trimming at V came to 5 bases and at J to 4 bases, leaving 6 bases not matched to a gene. The CDR3 has 14 amino acids. Germline-derived CDR1 and CDR2 are SEHNR and FQNEAQ (reference sequence). Here the CDR3 DNA reads TGTGCCAGCAGCCCTGGACAGGGAGTCTATGGCTACACCTTC. Protein: CASSPGQGVYGYTF.

This clonotype was detected a few times. V is TRBV6-2 or TRBV6-3 and J is TRBJ1-2; 8 bases align to TRBD1. The CDR3 extends over 14 amino acids. Losses at the gene ends were 0 bases for V and 8 bases for J; bases not matched to a gene: 5. Looked up from germline, CDR1 is MNHEY and CDR2 is SVGEGT. The CDR3 loop is CASSYSSSGGGYTF. The CDR3 DNA reads as TGTGCCAGCAGTTACTCGAGTTCAGGGGGCGGCTACACCTTC.

This clonotype was detected many times. V gene TRBV29-1 combines with J gene TRBJ1-4; no reliable D call. Germline V gene sequence: CDR1 SQVTM, CDR2 ANQGSEA. Trimming removed 4 bases from V and 8 bases from J, with 11 bases in between. CDR3 size: 12 residues. For the CDR3, the DNA is TGCAGCGTTGTAGTGAGTGGCGAAAAACTGTTTTTT. Residues: CSVVVSGEKLFF. Based on the CDR3 plus reference TRBV29-1 and TRBJ1-4, the full variable domain is SAVISQKPSRDICQRGTSLTIQCQVDSQVTMMFWYRQQPGQSLTLIATANQGSEATYESGFVIDKFPISRPNLTFSTLTVSNMSPEDSSIYLCSVVVSGEKLFFGSGTQLSVL.

This clonotype came up many times. The chain joins TRBV3-1 to TRBJ2-5, with D possibly called TRBD1 or TRBD2 (6 bases each). CDR1 and CDR2 (germline): LGHDT, YNNKEL (reference sequence). Trimming cost V 1 base and J 2 bases, with 11 bases left between them. This CDR3 spans 15 amino acids. CDR3 sequence: CASSQGLGGQETQYF. The DNA of the CDR3 is TGTGCCAGCAGCCAAGGTCTAGGGGGGCAAGAGACCCAGTACTTC.

To note about this clonotype: Since a much larger clone is just one base distant, this may be a read error. CDR3 DNA: TGCGCCAGCAGCTGGCGGGGAGACTCTGGAAACATCATATATTTT. It translates to CASSWRGDSGNIIYF. V is TRBV5-1 and J is TRBJ1-3; D is uncertain. CDR3 length: 15 amino acids. Germline V gene sequence: CDR1 SGHRS, CDR2 YFSETQ.

About this clonotype: The junction departs from germline at one end; a sequencing error may be responsible. V gene TRBV12-3 or TRBV12-4 combines with J gene TRBJ2-7; TRBD1 is a possible D gene (6 bases). The length of the CDR3 is 14 residues. CDR3 sequence: CASRGGGGPYGQYF. In DNA form, the CDR3 reads TGTGCCAGCAGAGGGGGTGGGGGACCCTACGGGCAGTACTTC.

The chain has TRBV15 and TRBJ1-5, with 8 bases lining up with TRBD1. The CDR3 is made up of 17 amino acids. J gave up 11 bases and V 0 bases, and 15 bases lay outside the gene matches. Germline CDR1 reads LNHNV; CDR2 reads YYDKDF (reference sequence). The CDR3 bases are TGTGCCACCAGCAGAGATCGGATTAGGACAGGGAGGGAGACCCAGCATTTT. Amino acids: CATSRDRIRTGRETQHF. Full variable domain (remainder filled in from reference TRBV15 and TRBJ1-5): DAMVIQNPRYQVTQFGKPVTLSCSQTLNHNVMYWYQQKSSQAPKLLFHYYDKDFNNEADTPDNFQSRRPNTSFCFLDIRSPGLGDTAMYLCATSRDRIRTGRETQHFGDGTRLSIL.

The table lists this clonotype with many counts. The CDR3 sequence: CASSSPTGAGNTIYF. The CDR3 nucleotides are TGTGCCAGCAGCTCCCCGACAGGGGCTGGAAACACCATATATTTT. The chain joins TRBV9 to TRBJ1-3; 8 nucleotides line up with TRBD1. V shed 4 bases and J 2 bases; nucleotides not matched to a gene: 5. This CDR3 spans 15 amino acids. Germline lookup yields CDR1 SGDLS and CDR2 YYNGEE.

The rearrangement uses TRBV7-2 and TRBJ2-7, with 10 bases fitting TRBD2. Losses at the gene ends were 2 bases for V and 0 bases for J; bases not matched to a gene: 4. Germline V gives CDR1 SGHTA, CDR2 FQGNSA. This CDR3 is built from 16 residues. The CDR3 bases are TGTGCCAGCAGCTTAATGAGCGGGAGGGCCTCCTACGAGCAGTACTTC. Amino acids: CASSLMSGRASYEQYF. Based on the CDR3 plus reference TRBV7-2 and TRBJ2-7, the full variable domain is GAGVSQSPSNKVTEKGKDVELRCDPISGHTALYWYRQSLGQGLEFLIYFQGNSAPDKSGLPSDRFSAERTGGSVSTLTIQRTQQEDSAVYLCASSLMSGRASYEQYFGPGTRLTVT.

V usage is TRBV6-4 and J usage is TRBJ2-3; no clear D gene. This CDR3 comprises 15 residues. V was clipped by 2 bases and J by 0 bases, with 9 bases between them. Germline values: CDR1 MRHNA, CDR2 SNTAGT. In DNA form, the CDR3 reads TGTGCCAGCAGTGACGGGGTAGCTAGCACAGATACGCAGTATTTT. This encodes CASSDGVASTDTQYF.

This clonotype turned up a few times. This sequence joins TRBV4-1 and TRBJ1-5; the D is unclear. V gave up 1 base and J gave up 3 bases, with 10 bases separating them. Germline V gene lookup returns CDR1 MGHRA and CDR2 YSYEKL. This CDR3 has 15 amino acids. CDR3 protein: CASSQGRVPNQPQHF. The CDR3 DNA is TGCGCCAGCAGCCAAGGGCGGGTTCCCAATCAGCCCCAGCATTTT.